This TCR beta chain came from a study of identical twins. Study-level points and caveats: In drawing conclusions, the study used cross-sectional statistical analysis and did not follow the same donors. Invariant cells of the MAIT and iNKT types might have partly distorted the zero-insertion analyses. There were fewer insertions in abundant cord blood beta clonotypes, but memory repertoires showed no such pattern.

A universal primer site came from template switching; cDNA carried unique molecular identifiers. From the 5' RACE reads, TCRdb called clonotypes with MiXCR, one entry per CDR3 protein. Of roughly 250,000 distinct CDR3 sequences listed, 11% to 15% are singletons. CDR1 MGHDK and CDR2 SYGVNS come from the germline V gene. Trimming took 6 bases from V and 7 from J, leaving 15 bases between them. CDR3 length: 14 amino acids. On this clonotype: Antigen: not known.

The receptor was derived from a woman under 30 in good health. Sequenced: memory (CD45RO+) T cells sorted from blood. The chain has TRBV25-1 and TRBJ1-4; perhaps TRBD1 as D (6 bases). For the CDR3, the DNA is TGTGCCAGCAGCCCGACAGGTGATCTTGAAAAACTGTTTTTT. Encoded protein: CASSPTGDLEKLFF.